Listed here are 3 T cell receptor beta chains from one sample, sequenced in a study of the immune and genomic landscape of osteosarcoma. Only in-frame clones appear in the TCRdb table, and some are missing; sequencing was by immunoSEQ multiplex PCR. The table includes around 2,900 clones, 72% detected once. The sequenced material came from tumor tissue from a local recurrence in the femur. Receptors were obtained from a young man with osteosarcoma.

The table lists this clone with a few counts. The V gene is TRBV7-2, the J gene TRBJ1-6; no firm D call. Germline CDR1 reads SGHTA; CDR2 reads FQGNSA. Trimming shortened V by 1 base and J by 4 bases, and 5 bases separated the two germline ends. The CDR3 loop spans 14 amino acids. CDR3 sequence reads: CASSLDGYNSPLHF. The CDR3 region has the DNA TGTGCCAGCAGCTTAGACGGGTATAATTCACCCCTCCACTTT.

This rearrangement joins TRBV15 to TRBJ2-3; 7 bases are a match to TRBD2. Germline V lookup: CDR1 LNHNV, CDR2 YYDKDF (reference sequence). The CDR3 runs 14 residues. V dropped 3 bases and J dropped 5; count of bases not matched to a gene: 5. In DNA, the CDR3 is TGTGCCACCAGCAGGATGGGGGGGATAGATACGCAGTATTTT. This codes for CATSRMGGIDTQYF.

V is TRBV30 and J is TRBJ2-2; D possibly corresponds to TRBD2 (6 bases). The ends were cut back, 5 bases at V and 4 bases at J, with 11 bases in the middle. The germline V gene has CDR1 GTSNPN and CDR2 SVGIG (reference sequence). The CDR3 loop spans 13 amino acids. CDR3 region: CAWVPGGTGELFF. For the CDR3, the DNA is TGTGCCTGGGTTCCCGGGGGCACCGGGGAGCTGTTTTTT.